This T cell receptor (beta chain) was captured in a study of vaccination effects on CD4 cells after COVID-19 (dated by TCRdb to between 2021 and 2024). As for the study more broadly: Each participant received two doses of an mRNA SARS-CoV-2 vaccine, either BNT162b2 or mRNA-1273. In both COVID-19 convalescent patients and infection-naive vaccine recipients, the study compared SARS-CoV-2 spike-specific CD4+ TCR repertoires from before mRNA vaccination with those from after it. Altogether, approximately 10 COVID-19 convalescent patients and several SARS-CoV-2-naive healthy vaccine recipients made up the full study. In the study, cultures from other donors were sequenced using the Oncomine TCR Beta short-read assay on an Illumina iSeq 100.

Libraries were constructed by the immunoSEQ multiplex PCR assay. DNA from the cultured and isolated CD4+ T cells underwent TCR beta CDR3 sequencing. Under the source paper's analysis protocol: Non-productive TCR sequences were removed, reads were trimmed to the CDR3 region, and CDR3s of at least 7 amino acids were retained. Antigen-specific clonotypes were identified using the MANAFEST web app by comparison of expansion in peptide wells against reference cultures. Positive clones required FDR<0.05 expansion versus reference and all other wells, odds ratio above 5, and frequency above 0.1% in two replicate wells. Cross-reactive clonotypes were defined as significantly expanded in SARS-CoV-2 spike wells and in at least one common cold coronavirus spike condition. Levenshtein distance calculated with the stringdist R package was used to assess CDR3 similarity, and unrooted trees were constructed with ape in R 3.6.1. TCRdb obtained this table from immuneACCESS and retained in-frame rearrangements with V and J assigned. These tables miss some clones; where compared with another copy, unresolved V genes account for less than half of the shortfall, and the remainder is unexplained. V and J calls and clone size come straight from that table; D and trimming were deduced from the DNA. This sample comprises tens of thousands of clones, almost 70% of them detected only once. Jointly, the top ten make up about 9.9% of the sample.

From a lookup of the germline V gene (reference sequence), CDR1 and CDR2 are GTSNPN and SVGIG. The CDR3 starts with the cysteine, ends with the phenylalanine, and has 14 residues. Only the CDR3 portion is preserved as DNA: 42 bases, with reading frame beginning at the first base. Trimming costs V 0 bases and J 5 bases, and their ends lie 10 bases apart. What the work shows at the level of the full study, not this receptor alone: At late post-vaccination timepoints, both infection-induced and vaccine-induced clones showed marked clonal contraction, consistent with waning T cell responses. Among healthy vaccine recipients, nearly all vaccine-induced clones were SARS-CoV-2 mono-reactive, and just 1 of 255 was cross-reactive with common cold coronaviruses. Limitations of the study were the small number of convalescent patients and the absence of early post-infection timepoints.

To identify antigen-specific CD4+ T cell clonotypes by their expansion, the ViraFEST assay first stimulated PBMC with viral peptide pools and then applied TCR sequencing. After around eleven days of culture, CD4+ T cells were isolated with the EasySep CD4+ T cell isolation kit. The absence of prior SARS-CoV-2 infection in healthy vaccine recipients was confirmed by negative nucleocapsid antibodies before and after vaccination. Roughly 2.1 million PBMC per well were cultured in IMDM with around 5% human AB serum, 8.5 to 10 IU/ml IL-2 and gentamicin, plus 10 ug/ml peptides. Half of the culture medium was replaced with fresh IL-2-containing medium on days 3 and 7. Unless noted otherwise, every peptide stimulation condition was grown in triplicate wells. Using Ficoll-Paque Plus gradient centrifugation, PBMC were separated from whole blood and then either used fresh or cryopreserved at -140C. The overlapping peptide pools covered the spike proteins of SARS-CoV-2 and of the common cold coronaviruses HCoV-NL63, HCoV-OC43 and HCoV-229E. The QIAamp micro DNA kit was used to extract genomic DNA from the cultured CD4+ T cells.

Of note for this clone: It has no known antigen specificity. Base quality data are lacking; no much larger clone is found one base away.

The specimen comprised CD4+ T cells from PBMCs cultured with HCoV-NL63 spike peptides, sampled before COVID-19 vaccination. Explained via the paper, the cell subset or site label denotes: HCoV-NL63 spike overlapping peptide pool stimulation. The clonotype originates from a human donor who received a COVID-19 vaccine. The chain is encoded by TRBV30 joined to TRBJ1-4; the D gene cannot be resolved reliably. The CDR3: CAWSVGHGNEKLFF. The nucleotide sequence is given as TGTGCCTGGAGTGTAGGCCACGGAAATGAAAAACTGTTTTTT.